The 18 T cell receptor beta chains given below trace back to one sample, sequenced in a study of shared clonotypes between healthy human individuals. Naive-designated CD8 cells lacked CD45RO, were positively enriched for CCR7, and omitted terminally differentiated effector memory CD45RA+ cells. Measured with immunoSEQ multiplex PCR; TCRdb has only the in-frame clones, and not every one. Of roughly 1,800,000 clones listed, less than 95% are singletons. The sample was naive CD8+ T cells sorted from blood. The receptors were gathered from a man younger than 35 in good health.

This chain joins TRBV27 and TRBJ2-2, with TRBD2 matching over 9 bases. J gave up 2 bases and V 3 bases, and 13 bases lay outside the gene matches. In germline, CDR1 is MNHEY, CDR2 SMNVEV (reference sequence). The CDR3 runs 19 residues. CDR3 sequence: CASSFKRVRAGGNTGELFF. The CDR3 DNA follows: TGTGCCAGCAGTTTTAAGCGGGTAAGAGCGGGGGGCAACACCGGGGAGCTGTTTTTT.

The chain uses TRBV7-9 and TRBJ2-1; 10 nucleotides align to TRBD2. The CDR3 has 15 residues. The germline V gene encodes CDR1 SEHNR and CDR2 FQNEAQ (reference sequence). Trimming removed 2 bases from V and 8 bases from J; junction bases left unmatched: 6. CDR3 residues: CASSLWVAGGDEQFF. CDR3 in DNA: TGTGCCAGCAGCTTATGGGTAGCGGGAGGCGATGAGCAGTTCTTC.

Comment on this clone: Other DNA sequences in this sample translate to the same CDR3. The chain couples TRBV9 to TRBJ1-2; maybe TRBD1 (5 bases). Trimming removed 0 bases from V and 4 bases from J, with 7 bases in between. The germline V gene has CDR1 SGDLS and CDR2 YYNGEE. This CDR3 has 13 amino acids. CDR3 region: CASSVGQGYGYTF. The CDR3 coding sequence is TGTGCCAGCAGCGTAGGTCAGGGCTATGGCTACACCTTC.

The chain is built from TRBV7-9 and TRBJ1-3, with a tentative D call TRBD1 (5 bases). Trimming took off 5 bases at V and 2 bases at J, with 13 bases between the two ends. Germline loops: CDR1 SEHNR, CDR2 FQNEAQ (reference sequence). CDR3 length: 15 amino acids. The CDR3 sequence is CASSQGVGAGNTIYF. The CDR3 DNA follows: TGTGCCAGCAGCCAAGGGGTAGGGGCTGGAAACACCATATATTTT.

The gene calls are TRBV27 and TRBJ1-5; TRBD1 agrees at 8 bases. The CDR3 has 15 residues. V was pared by 7 bases and J by 2 bases, with 7 bases of the junction left unmatched. Germline CDR1 and CDR2: MNHEY and SMNVEV (reference sequence). In DNA form, the CDR3 reads TGTGCCAGCAAAAGACAGGGGATGGGCAATCAGCCCCAGCATTTT. Protein product: CASKRQGMGNQPQHF.

The chain joins TRBV11-2 to TRBJ2-7; D is possibly TRBD2 (7 bases). V was trimmed by 1 base and J by 7 bases, leaving 20 bases between them. CDR3 length: 16 residues. From germline, CDR1 is SGHAT and CDR2 FQNNGV. CDR3 loop: CASSLVGGAPRVEQYF. The CDR3 DNA is TGTGCCAGCAGCTTAGTGGGGGGGGCGCCCCGTGTGGAGCAGTACTTC.

V gene TRBV30 combines with J gene TRBJ2-4; D is unresolved. This CDR3 is 13 amino acids long. Trimming took 1 base from V and 3 from J, leaving 7 bases between them. Germline CDR1 is GTSNPN and CDR2 is SVGIG (reference sequence). Here the CDR3 reads CAWSEWGKNIQYF. DNA for the CDR3: TGTGCCTGGAGTGAATGGGGCAAAAACATTCAGTACTTC.

Details on this clone: The same CDR3 also results from other DNA sequences found in this sample. The chain recombines TRBV27 with TRBJ2-7, with D perhaps TRBD1 or TRBD2 (6 bases each). The CDR3 length is 14 residues. V was cut by 4 bases and J by 3 bases, with 13 bases left in between. Germline CDR1 and CDR2: MNHEY and SMNVEV (reference sequence). This CDR3 reads CASSYRGTYYEQYF. The DNA for the CDR3 is TGTGCCAGCAGTTACCGCGGGACATACTACGAGCAGTACTTC.

The V gene is TRBV4-1, the J gene TRBJ2-3; no definite D call. From germline, CDR1 is MGHRA and CDR2 YSYEKL. The ends were cut back, 0 bases at V and 1 base at J, with 8 bases in the middle. The CDR3 loop spans 15 amino acids. Written as DNA, the CDR3 is TGCGCCAGCAGCCAAGATCGGTCAGGCACAGATACGCAGTATTTT. It translates to CASSQDRSGTDTQYF.

A remark on this clone: Other DNA sequences in the same sample also yield this CDR3. The genes are TRBV9 and TRBJ2-5; TRBD1 might be the D (6 bases). V was trimmed by 4 bases and J by 0 bases, leaving 7 bases between them. Germline V gene data show CDR1 as SGDLS and CDR2 as YYNGEE. The CDR3 consists of 13 residues. In nucleotides, the CDR3 is TGTGCCAGCAGCTGGACAGACCAAGAGACCCAGTACTTC. It yields the protein CASSWTDQETQYF.

This chain connects TRBV28 to TRBJ1-1; no reliable D call. The CDR3 sequence is 11 residues long. V was cut by 5 bases and J by 11 bases, with 12 bases left in between. Germline V gene lookup returns CDR1 MDHEN and CDR2 SYDVKM. The CDR3 nucleotides read TGTGCCAGCAGTCCCCAGGTCGGGGCTTTCTTT. This encodes CASSPQVGAFF. Using reference TRBV28 and TRBJ1-1 for the parts outside the CDR3, the full variable domain is DVKVTQSSRYLVKRTGEKVFLECVQDMDHENMFWYRQDPGLGLRLIYFSYDVKMKEKGDIPEGYSVSREKKERFSLILESASTNQTSMYLCASSPQVGAFFGQGTRLTVV.

J is TRBJ1-3 and V is TRBV4-1, with a weak D call TRBD1 (5 bases). Trimming cost V 0 bases and J 6 bases, with 27 bases left between them. Per the germline V gene, CDR1 is MGHRA and CDR2 is YSYEKL. This CDR3 has 20 amino acids. CDR3 nucleotides: TGCGCCAGCAGCCAAGATACCGCCCCGGCCCAGGGACTGGGTCTAAACACCATATATTTT. Its translation is CASSQDTAPAQGLGLNTIYF.

This rearrangement joins TRBV30 to TRBJ2-1; D gene unclear. Trimming took 4 bases from V and 10 from J, leaving 14 bases between them. Per germline, CDR1 GTSNPN and CDR2 SVGIG (reference sequence). CDR3 length equals 12 residues. The CDR3 sequence: CAWTPRVGEQFF. CDR3 sequence (DNA): TGTGCCTGGACCCCCCGCGTTGGGGAGCAGTTCTTC.

This clone was counted a single time. One junction end does not reproduce the germline sequence, and a read error may be involved. V gene TRBV30 combines with J gene TRBJ2-7; 8 nucleotides agree with TRBD1. Looked up from germline, CDR1 is GTSNPN and CDR2 is SVGIG (reference sequence). The CDR3 has 13 residues. The chain's CDR3 is CAWGVTGAHEQYF. CDR3 nucleotides: TGTGCCTGGGGTGTGACAGGGGCACACGAGCAGTACTTC.

The chain couples TRBV4-3 to TRBJ2-5, with D perhaps matching TRBD2 (6 bases). In germline, CDR1 is LGHNA, CDR2 YSLEER. The CDR3 is 15 residues long. V gave up 3 bases and J gave up 6 bases, with 17 bases separating them. Written as DNA, the CDR3 is TGCGCCAGCAGCCAGGTTCTAGCGCCCGGGAAGACCCAGTACTTC. Protein product: CASSQVLAPGKTQYF.

The chain combines TRBV6-5 with TRBJ1-4; D not certain. Germline V gene data show CDR1 as MNHEY and CDR2 as SVGAGI. This CDR3 has 16 amino acids. V was shortened by 2 bases and J by 0 bases, with 10 bases between the two germline ends. Here the CDR3 DNA reads TGTGCCAGCAGTTACGAGCCGGAAACAACTAATGAAAAACTGTTTTTT. Its protein product is CASSYEPETTNEKLFF.

This clone has a single count. The V and J genes are TRBV7-9 and TRBJ1-1; D gene unclear. The V gene lost 0 bases and the J gene lost 0 bases, with 8 bases spanning the gap. This CDR3 comprises 15 residues. Germline CDR1 is SEHNR and CDR2 is FQNEAQ (reference sequence). The CDR3 sequence is CASSLATVLNTEAFF. CDR3 coding DNA: TGTGCCAGCAGCTTAGCTACGGTCTTGAACACTGAAGCTTTCTTT.

The chain couples TRBV7-9 to TRBJ2-7; 9 nucleotides line up with TRBD2. Germline lookup yields CDR1 SEHNR and CDR2 FQNEAQ (reference sequence). This CDR3 has 14 amino acids. V lost 1 base, J lost 6 bases, and 4 bases stayed unmatched. CDR3 sequence: CASSLVAGASEQYF. The CDR3 coding sequence is TGTGCCAGCAGCTTAGTAGCGGGAGCAAGCGAGCAGTACTTC.